Each of the 23 T cell receptor beta chains below was sequenced from the same sample in a study of blood T cells in healthy people across ages. A J-beta primer mix and a sample-barcoded 5' primer were used in a second PCR of about 6 to 12 cycles. From the 5' RACE reads, TCRdb called clonotypes with MiXCR, one entry per CDR3 protein. The sample has 650,000 to 1,000,000 distinct CDR3 sequences, 35% to 50% seen once. Material for sequencing was blood. The receptors here all came from an elderly man in good health.

This clonotype was seen a few times. The chain combines TRBV6-5 with TRBJ2-5; D gene uncertain. CDR3 length: 14 residues. The ends were cut back, 0 bases at V and 3 bases at J, with 8 bases in the middle. CDR1 and CDR2 from the germline V gene are MNHEY and SVGAGI. CDR3 region: CASSYSLAEETQYF. Here the CDR3 DNA reads TGTGCCAGCAGTTACTCTTTGGCAGAAGAGACCCAGTACTTC.

This clonotype was detected only a few times. V is TRBV12-3 or TRBV12-4 and J is TRBJ1-6, with D unresolved. V dropped 7 bases and J dropped 7 bases, with 8 bases sitting between them. The CDR3 totals 12 residues. CDR3 sequence (DNA): TGTGCCAGCACCAATCAGAATTCACCCCTCCACTTT. Protein: CASTNQNSPLHF.

The chain has TRBV24-1 and TRBJ2-2, with 9 bases matching TRBD2. The germline V gene has CDR1 KGHDR and CDR2 SFDVKD. The ends lost 7 bases at V and 1 base at J; junction bases unmatched: 6. The CDR3 sequence is 16 residues long. CDR3 DNA sequence: TGTGCCACCAGGGGTCTAGCGGGAAAGAACACCGGGGAGCTGTTTTTT. It specifies CATRGLAGKNTGELFF.

This clonotype turned up a few times. This chain joins TRBV10-3 and TRBJ1-2; D is undetermined. The CDR3 is made up of 17 amino acids. With 3 bases removed from V and 0 bases from J, the gap between germline ends came to 17 bases. CDR1 is ENHRY and CDR2 is SYGVKD in the germline V gene. The CDR3 nucleotides are TGTGCCATCAGTGAACGTTCCGCGATGTCAGCTAACTATGGCTACACCTTC. This encodes CAISERSAMSANYGYTF.

This chain joins TRBV30 and TRBJ1-1; D is possibly TRBD1 (5 bases). V was clipped by 0 bases and J by 2 bases, with 10 bases between them. Germline V lookup: CDR1 GTSNPN, CDR2 SVGIG (reference sequence). This CDR3 is 14 amino acids long. The CDR3 bases are TGTGCCTGGAGTGTTCCGGGGGGAAACACTGAAGCTTTCTTT. Its protein is CAWSVPGGNTEAFF.

This chain links TRBV4-3 with TRBJ2-7; D perhaps matches TRBD1 (6 bases). CDR1 and CDR2 (germline): LGHNA, YSLEER. Trimming cost V 6 bases and J 3 bases, with 15 bases left between them. The CDR3 spans 14 residues. The CDR3 region is CASSPSPGHYEQYF. The CDR3 DNA reads as TGCGCCAGCAGTCCATCACCGGGACACTACGAGCAGTACTTC.

V gene TRBV28 combines with J gene TRBJ2-1; 11 nucleotides agree with TRBD2. Germline CDR1 MDHEN, CDR2 SYDVKM. This CDR3 comprises 14 residues. V lost 6 bases, J lost 10 bases, and 8 bases stayed unmatched. The DNA for the CDR3 is TGTGCCAGCAGACGACTAGCGGGACTGTGGGAGCAGTTCTTC. It translates to CASRRLAGLWEQFF.

The rearrangement links TRBV5-1 to TRBJ2-1; D gene uncertain. Trimming stripped 0 bases from V and 9 bases from J, with 7 bases between. This CDR3 spans 12 amino acids. Germline V lookup: CDR1 SGHRS, CDR2 YFSETQ. The CDR3, as DNA: TGCGCCAGCAGCTTGGCCTTGGGTGAGCAGTTCTTC. Its protein product is CASSLALGEQFF.

In regard to this clonotype: Mismatch with germline at one junction end may stem from a read error. The chain combines TRBV6-2 or TRBV6-3 with TRBJ2-5; TRBD2 aligns across 9 bases. There are 15 residues in the CDR3. Germline CDR1 and CDR2: MNHEY and SVGEGT. Here the CDR3 reads CTSSYPSGRRETQYF. The DNA of the CDR3 is TGTACCAGCAGTTACCCCAGCGGGAGGCGAGAGACCCAGTACTTC.

The chain links TRBV6-2 or TRBV6-3 to TRBJ2-7; tentative D call: TRBD2 (6 bases). The DNA end favors TRBJ2-5, so the J call may be wrong. The CDR3 contains 14 residues. The germline V gene encodes CDR1 MNHEY and CDR2 SVGEGT. The CDR3 DNA sequence: TGTGCCAGCAGTTACGTCGCGGGGACGGAGACCCAGTACTTC. Translating gives CASSYVAGTETQYF.

About this clonotype: The junction departs from germline at one end; a sequencing error may be responsible. The chain uses TRBV5-1 and TRBJ2-5, with D possibly TRBD2 on 5 matching bases. Looked up from germline, CDR1 is SGHRS and CDR2 is YFSETQ. This CDR3 region has 13 residues. For the CDR3, the DNA is TGCGTCAGCAGCCTCTCGGGGTCGGAGACCCAGTACTTC. Translated, it gives CVSSLSGSETQYF.

This clonotype was observed a handful of times. V and J are TRBV2 and TRBJ2-3, with 7 positions matching TRBD2. Germline CDR1 SNHLY, CDR2 FYNNEI. This CDR3 spans 14 amino acids. The V gene end was trimmed by 4 bases and the J gene end by 3 bases; junction bases not matched to a gene: 4. CDR3 residues: CASSALAVTDTQYF. The CDR3, as DNA: TGTGCCAGCAGTGCTCTAGCGGTAACAGATACGCAGTATTTT.

The rearrangement links TRBV29-1 to TRBJ2-1; a weak D match, TRBD1 (5 bases). Trimming removed 6 bases at V and 4 bases at J, with 16 bases between. Looked up from germline, CDR1 is SQVTM and CDR2 is ANQGSEA. The CDR3 has 14 amino acids. The CDR3 loop is CSVPSSTGYNEQFF. DNA for the CDR3: TGCAGCGTCCCATCGAGTACAGGTTACAATGAGCAGTTCTTC.

V gene TRBV4-3 combines with J gene TRBJ2-3; D unresolved. Trimming removed 1 base from V and 1 base from J, with 6 bases in between. The CDR3 covers 14 residues. Germline V gene data show CDR1 as LGHNA and CDR2 as YSLEER. CDR3 in amino acids: CASSQGIGTDTQYF. CDR3 DNA sequence: TGCGCCAGCAGCCAAGGCATAGGCACAGATACGCAGTATTTT.

Note on this clonotype: A read error may account for a junction end that differs from germline. The chain recombines TRBV2 with TRBJ1-1, with unresolved D. CDR1 is SNHLY, CDR2 FYNNEI, per germline. This CDR3 region has 11 residues. The CDR3 spells CASRFDTEAFF. The CDR3, as DNA: TGTGCTAGCAGGTTCGACACTGAAGCTTTCTTT. Drawing the rest from reference TRBV2 and TRBJ1-1, the complete variable domain is EPEVTQTPSHQVTQMGQEVILRCVPISNHLYFYWYRQILGQKVEFLVSFYNNEISEKSEIFDDQFSVERPDGSNFTLKIRSTKLEDSAMYFCASRFDTEAFFGQGTRLTVV.

This chain links TRBV4-2 with TRBJ2-5; D possibly matches TRBD1 or TRBD2 (5 bases each). The V end lost 4 bases, the J end lost 2 bases, and 14 bases lay between the germline ends. The CDR3 runs to 15 residues. CDR1 is LGHNA, CDR2 YNFKEQ, per germline. The CDR3, as DNA: TGTGCCAGCAGCCCCGGGACCCCGCAACAAGAGACCCAGTACTTC. Residues: CASSPGTPQQETQYF.

Of note for this clonotype: One junction end does not reproduce the germline sequence, and a read error may be involved. The rearrangement links TRBV11-2 to TRBJ2-7; D tentatively fits TRBD1 or TRBD2 (6 bases each). Germline V lookup: CDR1 SGHAT, CDR2 FQNNGV. This CDR3 has 14 amino acids. This chain's CDR3 is CASSLRGVSNEQYF. CDR3 in DNA: TGTGCCAGCAGCTTGAGGGGGGTCTCCAACGAGCAGTACTTC.

Many counts were recorded for this clonotype. The J gene is TRBJ2-1, the V gene TRBV9, with 7 bases aligning to TRBD1. Germline V gives CDR1 SGDLS, CDR2 YYNGEE. With V trimmed by 3 bases and J by 10 bases, 13 bases remained unmatched. CDR3 length: 15 amino acids. The CDR3 loop reads CASSGTNRQGREQFF. CDR3 DNA: TGTGCCAGCAGCGGGACCAACCGACAGGGAAGAGAGCAGTTCTTC.

This rearrangement joins TRBV7-8 to TRBJ1-1; tentative D call: TRBD1 (5 bases). CDR1 is SGHVS, CDR2 FQNEAQ, per germline. CDR3 length: 18 residues. V shed 0 bases and J shed 2 bases, with 19 bases lying between them. CDR3 protein: CASSLAFRRGILNTEAFF. The CDR3 bases are TGTGCCAGCAGCTTAGCCTTCAGAAGGGGAATCCTCAACACTGAAGCTTTCTTT. Variable domain in full (rest from reference TRBV7-8 and TRBJ1-1): GAGVSQSPRYKVAKRGQDVALRCDPISGHVSLFWYQQALGQGPEFLTYFQNEAQLDKSGLPSDRFFAERPEGSVSTLKIQRTQQEDSAVYLCASSLAFRRGILNTEAFFGQGTRLTVV.

This clonotype was seen once. This rearrangement joins TRBV2 to TRBJ2-4; D gene ambiguous. V lost 6 bases, J lost 0 bases, and 12 bases lay in between. CDR1 and CDR2 from the germline V gene are SNHLY and FYNNEI. CDR3 length: 15 residues. The CDR3 DNA reads as TGTGCCAGCAGAGGGTCAGATTTAGCCAAAAACATTCAGTACTTC. As protein: CASRGSDLAKNIQYF.

This chain joins TRBV6-1 and TRBJ2-1; the D gene is possibly TRBD2 (5 bases). CDR3 length equals 14 residues. The V and J ends lost 2 bases and 7 bases respectively, with 12 bases between them. Germline loops: CDR1 MNHNS, CDR2 SASEGT. The CDR3, as DNA: TGTGCCAGCAGTGAACGGGGTAATAGGAATGAGCAGTTCTTC. Translated: CASSERGNRNEQFF.

The J gene is TRBJ2-3, the V gene TRBV12-3 or TRBV12-4; 8 positions agree with TRBD1. The CDR3 length is 16 residues. Unmatched junction bases numbered 8, after V lost 6 bases and J lost 0 bases. The CDR3 nucleotides read TGTGCCAGCAGCCAGGACAGGGCTCTTAGCACAGATACGCAGTATTTT. Protein sequence: CASSQDRALSTDTQYF.

This clonotype came up a few times. A much larger clone differs from this one at a single base, so this may be a read error. The CDR3 bases are TGCAGTGCTAGATCCGGGGTGGGCACAGATACGCAGTATTTT. Translation gives CSARSGVGTDTQYF. The V gene is TRBV20-1, the J gene TRBJ2-3; D is possibly TRBD2 (5 bases). The CDR3 loop spans 14 amino acids. V was trimmed by 2 bases and J by 1 base, leaving 10 bases between them. CDR1 and CDR2 from the germline V gene are DFQATT and SNEGSKA (reference sequence).